This entry lists 9 T cell receptor beta chains sequenced from one sample in a study of T cell responses to AZD1222 COVID-19 vaccine. Sequencing used immunoSEQ multiplex PCR; TCRdb keeps in-frame clones, though not all of them. Its table records about 140,000 clones. The material sequenced was peripheral blood. The source is an adult in good health.

CDR3 sequence: CAWSPAAVGYTF. CDR3 nucleotides: TGTGCCTGGAGCCCGGCAGCCGTCGGCTACACCTTC. This chain uses TRBV30 with TRBJ1-2; D unresolved. Germline CDR1 GTSNPN, CDR2 SVGIG (reference sequence). V was clipped by 3 bases and J by 8 bases, with 13 bases between them. This CDR3 comprises 12 residues.

The rearrangement joins TRBV6-1 to TRBJ1-1, with D perhaps matching TRBD1 (6 bases). Germline V gene lookup returns CDR1 MNHNS and CDR2 SASEGT. The length of the CDR3 is 14 residues. The V and J ends lost 3 bases and 5 bases respectively, with 13 bases between them. The CDR3 reads CASSDSGGGTEAFF. The CDR3 DNA follows: TGTGCCAGCAGTGATAGCGGGGGCGGGACTGAAGCTTTCTTT.

The rearrangement uses TRBV25-1 and TRBJ2-7; D call uncertain. V was pared by 2 bases and J by 9 bases, with 20 bases between. CDR1 and CDR2 (germline): MGHDK, SYGVNS. This CDR3 is built from 15 residues. CDR3 sequence reads: CASSETGRSIGVQYF. The CDR3 nucleotides read TGTGCCAGCAGTGAAACCGGCAGATCCATTGGCGTGCAGTACTTC.

The J gene is TRBJ1-5, the V gene TRBV6-1; 7 positions match TRBD1. From germline, CDR1 is MNHNS and CDR2 SASEGT. This CDR3 contains 19 residues. The V gene end was trimmed by 0 bases and the J gene end by 0 bases; junction bases not matched to a gene: 11. CDR3 sequence reads: CASSEAPGQRIYSNQPQHF. The CDR3 DNA sequence: TGTGCCAGCAGTGAAGCCCCGGGACAGCGGATTTATAGCAATCAGCCCCAGCATTTT.

The chain has TRBV6-1 and TRBJ1-5; D gene unclear. The V and J ends lost 7 bases and 5 bases respectively, with 9 bases between them. There are 12 residues in the CDR3. CDR1 is MNHNS, CDR2 SASEGT, per germline. The CDR3: CASTIDDQPQHF. Here the CDR3 DNA reads TGTGCCAGCACTATAGACGATCAGCCCCAGCATTTT.

This chain links TRBV7-8 with TRBJ1-5, with 8 bases aligning to TRBD1. CDR1 is SGHVS, CDR2 FQNEAQ, per germline. The CDR3 contains 17 residues. The junction had 14 bases not matched to a gene; V was cut back by 4 bases and J by 6 bases. This chain's CDR3 is CASSSKTRGQRGQPQHF. CDR3 nucleotides: TGTGCCAGCAGCTCAAAAACCAGGGGGCAACGGGGTCAGCCCCAGCATTTT.

This chain joins TRBV5-1 and TRBJ2-7; 8 positions match TRBD1. The germline CDR1 and CDR2 sequences are SGHRS and YFSETQ. The V segment lost 2 bases and the J segment 4 bases; nucleotides outside the gene matches: 8. This CDR3 comprises 15 residues. CDR3 DNA: TGCGCCAGCAGCTTAAATCAGGGGGCGAAATACGAGCAGTACTTC. Residues: CASSLNQGAKYEQYF.

The gene calls are TRBV10-3 and TRBJ1-2; D is uncertain. The CDR3 runs to 17 residues. The germline gives CDR1 ENHRY, CDR2 SYGVKD. V was clipped by 3 bases and J by 1 base, with 18 bases between them. CDR3 sequence reads: CAISDRSKPFLNYGYTF. In DNA, the CDR3 is TGTGCCATCAGTGACAGGAGTAAACCCTTCCTTAACTATGGCTACACCTTC.

The chain uses TRBV4-3 and TRBJ2-4, with D perhaps assigned TRBD1 or TRBD2 (6 bases each). CDR1 and CDR2 from the germline V gene are LGHNA and YSLEER. CDR3 size: 15 residues. With 0 bases removed from V and 7 bases from J, the gap between germline ends came to 13 bases. The CDR3 DNA follows: TGCGCCAGCAGCCAAGATGCAGGGGAGGCGAACATTCAGTACTTC. Amino acids: CASSQDAGEANIQYF.